The clone carrying this T cell receptor beta chain was detected many times. Its matching antigen is unknown. Germline loops: CDR1 ENHRY, CDR2 SYGVKD. CDR3 length: 14 residues. V trimming: 5 bases; J trimming: 4 bases; junction bases outside the gene matches: 2. The sample comes from a study of T cells in Graves' hyperthyroidism and ophthalmopathy. Study-level background: Peripheral blood specimens were obtained at initial diagnosis, prior to any treatment.

Study-level points and caveats: The blood repertoire included most of the expanded thyroid clonotypes above 0.001.

Hyperthyroidism patients were newly diagnosed, had disease duration under 2 months, and were aged 18 to 65 years. Cells are PBMCs isolated from over 7.5 ml of fresh blood. RNA transcripts provided the source from which TCR beta CDR3 regions were amplified. The HTBI primer set served for first-round RT-PCR of the TCR CDR3. TCRdb recomputed calls from the multiplex PCR reads with MiXCR, one row per CDR3 protein. The table has roughly 110,000 distinct CDR3 sequences, 16% seen once. Sequencing input: blood. This rearrangement joins TRBV10-3 to TRBJ2-3, with 11 bases lining up with TRBD1. The TCR comes from a woman aged 45-60 years with Graves' hyperthyroidism. Here the CDR3 reads CAISPGQGADTQYF. The CDR3 DNA follows: TGTGCCATCAGTCCGGGACAGGGGGCAGATACGCAGTATTTT.